These 24 T cell receptor beta chains were sequenced from one sample in a study of blood T cell repertoires in COVID-19. TCRdb keeps only in-frame clones here, not all; method: immunoSEQ multiplex PCR. The data contain 110,000 or so clones, 85% to 90% of them singletons. The specimen sequenced was peripheral blood. These receptors were taken from an older woman with COVID-19, enrolled during active disease.

This chain links TRBV12-3 or TRBV12-4 with TRBJ1-2, with a possible D match to TRBD1 (6 bases). Trimming pared 3 bases from V and 7 bases from J, leaving 9 bases between. The CDR3 loop spans 12 amino acids. The CDR3 reads CASSFQGSGYTF. The CDR3 region has the DNA TGTGCCAGCAGTTTTCAGGGGAGTGGCTACACCTTC.

CDR3 nucleotide sequence: TGTGCCAGCAGCCAATCCGTCCACAGAATCTCTGGAAACACCATATATTTT. Amino acid sequence: CASSQSVHRISGNTIYF. V gene TRBV3-1 (or the pseudogene TRBV3-2) combines with J gene TRBJ1-3; D remains ambiguous. The CDR3 extends over 17 amino acids. The ends were cut back, 2 bases at V and 0 bases at J, with 14 bases in the middle. The germline V gene encodes CDR1 LGHDT and CDR2 YNNKEL (reference sequence).

This sequence joins TRBV9 and TRBJ1-1; possibly TRBD1 for D (6 bases). The germline V gene has CDR1 SGDLS and CDR2 YYNGEE. Deletions cut 3 bases from V and 3 bases from J, with 12 bases between. The CDR3 is 14 residues long. The CDR3 loop reads CASSGLQGHTEAFF. DNA of the CDR3: TGTGCCAGCAGCGGACTGCAGGGGCACACTGAAGCTTTCTTT.

The chain uses TRBV5-8 and TRBJ2-1, with D possibly being TRBD2 (6 bases). V dropped 0 bases and J dropped 15 bases, with 16 bases sitting between them. The CDR3 spans 13 residues. Germline V gene data show CDR1 as SGHTS and CDR2 as YDEGEE. CDR3 protein: CASSLVLGGIPFF. In DNA form, the CDR3 reads TGTGCCAGCAGCTTGGTCCTCGGCGGGATCCCGTTCTTC.

The chain has TRBV4-1 and TRBJ1-5; no clear D. V was pared by 2 bases and J by 5 bases, with 7 bases between. CDR3 length equals 13 residues. Germline-derived CDR1 and CDR2 are MGHRA and YSYEKL. The CDR3 protein is CASSQQYDQPQHF. The CDR3 DNA follows: TGCGCCAGCAGCCAACAGTACGATCAGCCCCAGCATTTT.

The rearrangement joins TRBV2 to TRBJ1-5; 7 positions match TRBD1. After removal of 6 bases from V and 3 bases from J, the junction contained 8 bases not matched to a gene. This CDR3 has 15 amino acids. The germline V gene has CDR1 SNHLY and CDR2 FYNNEI. This chain's CDR3 is CASSFEQGHNQPQHF. In DNA, the CDR3 is TGTGCCAGCAGCTTCGAACAGGGGCACAATCAGCCCCAGCATTTT.

The gene calls are TRBV4-1 and TRBJ1-1; the D gene is possibly TRBD1 (6 bases). The V gene's germline CDR1 is MGHRA and CDR2 YSYEKL. Trimming shortened V by 1 base and J by 5 bases, and 14 bases separated the two germline ends. The CDR3 sequence is 15 residues long. The chain's CDR3 is CASSQGFTGWTEAFF. CDR3 coding DNA: TGCGCCAGCAGCCAAGGCTTTACAGGGTGGACTGAAGCTTTCTTT.

The V gene is TRBV14, the J gene TRBJ1-2; D unclear. The germline V and J ends were trimmed by 1 base and 3 bases, with 9 bases remaining between them. The CDR3 spans 14 residues. From germline, CDR1 is SGHDN and CDR2 FVKESK. CDR3 bases: TGTGCCAGCAGCCAAGCCGGGTGGGACTATGGCTACACCTTC. Its protein is CASSQAGWDYGYTF. The whole variable domain, remainder taken from reference TRBV14 and TRBJ1-2, is EAGVTQFPSHSVIEKGQTVTLRCDPISGHDNLYWYRRVMGKEIKFLLHFVKESKQDESGMPNNRFLAERTGGTYSTLKVQPAELEDSGVYFCASSQAGWDYGYTFGSGTRLTVV.

Concerning this clone itself: Within the sample, other DNA sequences also encode this same CDR3. This sequence joins TRBV27 and TRBJ2-7; TRBD1 matches 9 bases. With V trimmed by 2 bases and J by 1 base, 3 bases remained unmatched. This CDR3 spans 15 amino acids. From germline, CDR1 is MNHEY and CDR2 SMNVEV (reference sequence). As DNA, the CDR3 is TGTGCCAGCAGTTTAGGACAGGGGAGGTCCTACGAGCAGTACTTC. It specifies CASSLGQGRSYEQYF.

The CDR3 DNA sequence: TGTGCCAGCAGCGCTCCGGGACAGGGGTCTGAAAAACTGTTTTTT. It encodes CASSAPGQGSEKLFF. The rearrangement uses TRBV25-1 and TRBJ1-4; 10 bases match TRBD1. The CDR3 contains 15 residues. The germline gives CDR1 MGHDK, CDR2 SYGVNS. The V gene end was trimmed by 6 bases and the J gene end by 7 bases; junction bases not matched to a gene: 8.

J is TRBJ1-4 and V is TRBV16; 9 bases agree with TRBD1. The junction had 1 base not matched to a gene; V was cut back by 7 bases and J by 4 bases. Germline CDR1 is KGHSY and CDR2 is FQNENV. The CDR3 is made up of 13 amino acids. CDR3 nucleotides: TGTGCCAGCACGGGACAGGGTAATGAAAAACTGTTTTTT. It codes for CASTGQGNEKLFF.

This sequence joins TRBV7-3 and TRBJ2-3, with 7 bases aligning to TRBD2. V lost 1 base, J lost 2 bases, and 6 bases stayed unmatched. This CDR3 is 16 amino acids long. The germline V gene has CDR1 SGHTA and CDR2 FQGTGA. The CDR3 protein is CASSLNAGETTDTQYF. The CDR3 DNA reads as TGTGCCAGCAGCTTAAATGCGGGGGAGACCACAGATACGCAGTATTTT.

V usage is TRBV7-9 and J usage is TRBJ1-1; D call uncertain. V lost 3 bases and J lost 1, with 6 bases in between. Germline CDR1 reads SEHNR; CDR2 reads FQNEAQ (reference sequence). This CDR3 is built from 13 residues. CDR3 coding DNA: TGTGCCAGCAGCTTTGACTCGAACACTGAAGCTTTCTTT. Residues: CASSFDSNTEAFF.

The chain is built from TRBV30 and TRBJ1-1, with 7 bases identical to TRBD1. This CDR3 contains 13 residues. J gave up 6 bases and V 0 bases, and 4 bases lay outside the gene matches. Germline CDR1 GTSNPN, CDR2 SVGIG (reference sequence). DNA for the CDR3: TGTGCCTGGAGTGTAACCACAGGGGCTGAAGCTTTCTTT. Protein: CAWSVTTGAEAFF.

J is TRBJ1-2 and V is TRBV5-6, with D possibly matching TRBD1 (6 bases). Germline values: CDR1 SGHDT, CDR2 YYEEEE. CDR3 length equals 14 residues. Trimming left V 6 bases short and J 5 bases short, with 17 bases between. CDR3 sequence reads: CASIRPGVEYGYTF. CDR3 DNA sequence: TGTGCCAGCATCCGCCCAGGGGTAGAGTATGGCTACACCTTC.

The chain couples TRBV18 to TRBJ2-5, with 12 nucleotides matching TRBD2. The CDR3 extends over 16 amino acids. The V gene's germline CDR1 is KGHSH and CDR2 LQKENI. V gave up 3 bases and J gave up 3 bases; unmatched junction bases: 5. The CDR3 sequence is CASSPSLAGGKETQYF. CDR3 DNA: TGTGCCAGCTCACCTTCACTAGCGGGGGGAAAAGAGACCCAGTACTTC.

The chain links TRBV7-3 to TRBJ1-1; D remains unclear. This CDR3 is 14 amino acids long. The V end was cut by 1 base, the J end by 1 base, with 7 bases between. The germline CDR1 and CDR2 sequences are SGHTA and FQGTGA. CDR3 in DNA: TGTGCCAGCAGCTTAATGGCGGCGAACACTGAAGCTTTCTTT. This sequence encodes CASSLMAANTEAFF. The full variable domain, rest sourced from reference TRBV7-3 and TRBJ1-1, is GAGVSQTPSNKVTEKGKYVELRCDPISGHTALYWYRQSLGQGPEFLIYFQGTGAADDSGLPNDRFFAVRPEGSVSTLKIQRTERGDSAVYLCASSLMAANTEAFFGQGTRLTVV.

V gene TRBV19 combines with J gene TRBJ2-5, with 7 bases aligning to TRBD1. The J segment lost 13 bases and the V segment lost 5 bases, leaving 10 bases of the junction unmatched. This CDR3 has 12 residues. CDR1 is LNHDA and CDR2 is SQIVND in the germline V gene (reference sequence). The CDR3 protein is CASSPRPGQTYF. Written as DNA, the CDR3 is TGTGCCAGTAGTCCCCGACCGGGACAGACGTACTTC.

The chain couples TRBV25-1 to TRBJ1-2; 9 bases are shared with TRBD1. Germline V gives CDR1 MGHDK, CDR2 SYGVNS. The CDR3 runs to 16 residues. The junction had 13 bases not matched to a gene; V was cut back by 4 bases and J by 7 bases. CDR3 DNA sequence: TGTGCCAGCAGTGGCCCGGGACAGGGAGGAGGGGGTGGCTACACCTTC. Translation gives CASSGPGQGGGGGYTF.

The chain has TRBV20-1 and TRBJ2-2, with 9 positions matching TRBD1. The CDR3 sequence is 17 residues long. The germline gives CDR1 DFQATT, CDR2 SNEGSKA (reference sequence). The trim removed 3 bases at V and 3 bases at J, leaving 11 bases unmatched. For the CDR3, the DNA is TGCAGTGCTAGTAAAGGGTCGGGACAGGGCGACACCGGGGAGCTGTTTTTT. As protein: CSASKGSGQGDTGELFF.

The chain couples TRBV19 to TRBJ1-2; 7 bases are a match to TRBD1. Trimming took 3 bases from V and 5 from J; bases not matched to a gene: 9. Germline values: CDR1 LNHDA, CDR2 SQIVND (reference sequence). The CDR3 runs 15 residues. CDR3 in DNA: TGTGCCAGTAGTATCGCCGGGACAGAGGGGTATGGCTACACCTTC. Translated, it gives CASSIAGTEGYGYTF.

The chain joins TRBV14 to TRBJ1-2, with TRBD1 matching 7 bases. The V gene's germline CDR1 is SGHDN and CDR2 FVKESK. J gave up 8 bases and V 2 bases, and 5 bases lay outside the gene matches. The CDR3 loop spans 13 amino acids. Here the CDR3 reads CASSQQDRTGYTF. Written as DNA, the CDR3 is TGTGCCAGCAGCCAACAGGACAGGACAGGCTACACCTTC.

The rearrangement uses TRBV5-1 and TRBJ2-7; D is uncertain. V lost 0 bases and J 1 base, leaving 8 bases between the germline ends. This CDR3 spans 14 amino acids. Germline CDR1 reads SGHRS; CDR2 reads YFSETQ. In DNA form, the CDR3 reads TGCGCCAGCAGCTTGGAAGCTCCTTCCTACGAGCAGTACTTC. Its protein is CASSLEAPSYEQYF.

This chain uses TRBV9 with TRBJ1-1; 11 bases align to TRBD1. Unmatched junction bases numbered 4, after V lost 4 bases and J lost 8 bases. The CDR3 consists of 13 residues. CDR1 is SGDLS, CDR2 YYNGEE, per germline. The CDR3, as DNA: TGTGCCAGCAGCAGAGGGACAGGGGGGGAAGCTTTCTTT. This gives the protein CASSRGTGGEAFF.